The 16 T cell receptor beta chains reported below all come from one sample, sequenced in a study of T cell changes during pregnancy in multiple sclerosis (dated by TCRdb to between 2018 and 2020). Preparation of the library involved the immunoSEQ multiplex PCR assay. TCRdb's version of the immuneACCESS table is confined to in-frame rearrangements and falls short of the full clone set. An unresolved V gene accounts for under half of the shortfall where checked; the remainder is of unknown origin. A total of around 43,000 clones appear in this sample, around 91% of them only once. Less than 0.9% of the sample lies in the top ten. The specimen comprised CD4+ T cells from peripheral blood mononuclear cells, sampled before pregnancy. These TCRs come from a female donor with multiple sclerosis, enrolled in a pregnancy study.

The chain has TRBV28 and TRBJ1-1, with TRBD1 as a possible D gene (5 bases). This CDR3 is 14 amino acids long. From germline, CDR1 is MDHEN and CDR2 SYDVKM. The germline V and J ends were trimmed by 8 bases and 0 bases, with 13 bases remaining between them. CDR3 region: CASGAGPMNTEAFF. The CDR3, as DNA: TGTGCCAGCGGGGCGGGACCGATGAACACTGAAGCTTTCTTT.

V and J are TRBV5-8 and TRBJ2-1; the D is unclear. The CDR3 is made up of 15 amino acids. The V and J ends lost 0 bases and 2 bases respectively, with 9 bases between them. Germline V gene sequence: CDR1 SGHTS, CDR2 YDEGEE. CDR3: CASSLESVTYNEQFF. CDR3 DNA sequence: TGTGCCAGCAGCTTGGAGAGTGTTACCTACAATGAGCAGTTCTTC.

V and J are TRBV19 and TRBJ2-5, with 8 nucleotides matching TRBD2. The CDR3 sequence is 12 residues long. From germline, CDR1 is LNHDA and CDR2 SQIVND (reference sequence). V gave up 10 bases and J gave up 9 bases; unmatched junction bases: 10. The CDR3 spells CATSPGGVAQYF. CDR3 nucleotides: TGTGCCACCTCCCCCGGGGGGGTCGCCCAGTACTTC.

The rearrangement uses TRBV18 and TRBJ2-2; possible D gene TRBD1, 6 bases. The CDR3 is made up of 15 amino acids. The V end lost 5 bases, the J end lost 1 base, and 11 bases lay between the germline ends. CDR1 and CDR2 (germline): KGHSH, LQKENI. The CDR3 DNA follows: TGTGCCAGCTCATCCATGACAGGGAACACCGGGGAGCTGTTTTTT. This encodes CASSSMTGNTGELFF.

The gene calls are TRBV28 and TRBJ1-2; 7 bases agree with TRBD1. With V trimmed by 2 bases and J by 6 bases, 3 bases remained unmatched. CDR3 length: 13 residues. The germline V gene has CDR1 MDHEN and CDR2 SYDVKM. CDR3 region: CASSLVGTDGYTF. The CDR3 region has the DNA TGTGCCAGCAGTTTAGTAGGGACAGATGGCTACACCTTC.

This chain's CDR3 is CASSVGMGQGFFGNTIYF. CDR3 DNA sequence: TGTGCCAGCAGCGTAGGTATGGGACAGGGGTTCTTCGGAAACACCATATATTTT. The chain joins TRBV9 to TRBJ1-3, with TRBD1 matching 10 bases. Germline CDR1 reads SGDLS; CDR2 reads YYNGEE. V was clipped by 0 bases and J by 4 bases; unmatched bases: 10. The CDR3 extends over 18 amino acids.

V gene TRBV5-1 combines with J gene TRBJ2-5, with D possibly being TRBD2 (5 bases). The CDR3 totals 14 residues. CDR1 is SGHRS, CDR2 YFSETQ, per germline. V was shortened by 4 bases and J by 2 bases, with 12 bases between the two germline ends. The chain's CDR3 is CASSPNGLQETQYF. The CDR3 DNA reads as TGCGCCAGCAGCCCGAACGGACTTCAAGAGACCCAGTACTTC.

The J gene is TRBJ2-7, the V gene TRBV5-1; perhaps TRBD1 as D (6 bases). The CDR3 consists of 16 residues. Trimming shortened V by 0 bases and J by 4 bases, and 17 bases separated the two germline ends. In germline, CDR1 is SGHRS, CDR2 YFSETQ. The CDR3 here is CASSLEGQGIRYEQYF. In DNA, the CDR3 is TGCGCCAGCAGCTTGGAGGGCCAGGGGATTAGGTACGAGCAGTACTTC.

On this clone: An end of the junction does not agree with germline; a read error may underlie this. The CDR3 DNA reads TGTGCCAGCAGCCTACTAGCGGGAGCGCTTCTCTCCTCCGAGCAGTACTTC. This gives the protein CASSLLAGALLSSEQYF. The chain is built from TRBV14 and TRBJ2-7, with 11 positions matching TRBD2. Germline assignment: CDR1 SGHDN and CDR2 FVKESK. This CDR3 comprises 17 residues.

The chain recombines TRBV30 with TRBJ1-5; unclear D gene. CDR3 length: 15 residues. V was cut by 0 bases and J by 1 base, with 10 bases left in between. Germline V gene data show CDR1 as GTSNPN and CDR2 as SVGIG (reference sequence). CDR3 DNA sequence: TGTGCCTGGAGTGTAGGCAGCGTAAGCAATCAGCCCCAGCATTTT. It specifies CAWSVGSVSNQPQHF.

The genes are TRBV5-6 and TRBJ2-5, with unresolved D. This CDR3 is built from 15 residues. Trimming took 0 bases from V and 2 from J, leaving 11 bases between them. The germline CDR1 and CDR2 sequences are SGHDT and YYEEEE. The CDR3 loop reads CASSLVARLQETQYF. DNA for the CDR3: TGTGCCAGCAGCTTGGTTGCGCGGCTGCAAGAGACCCAGTACTTC.

The chain recombines TRBV7-8 with TRBJ2-7; TRBD2 matches at 14 bases. The CDR3 runs to 14 residues. Unmatched junction bases numbered 1, after V lost 4 bases and J lost 5 bases. Germline CDR1 reads SGHVS; CDR2 reads FQNEAQ. CDR3 in amino acids: CASSWGLAGDEQYF. The CDR3 DNA reads TGTGCCAGCAGCTGGGGACTAGCGGGAGACGAGCAGTACTTC. The full variable domain, rest sourced from reference TRBV7-8 and TRBJ2-7, is GAGVSQSPRYKVAKRGQDVALRCDPISGHVSLFWYQQALGQGPEFLTYFQNEAQLDKSGLPSDRFFAERPEGSVSTLKIQRTQQEDSAVYLCASSWGLAGDEQYFGPGTRLTVT.

This clone is a singleton in its sample. The CDR3: CASSFLDRGGETQYF. The CDR3 nucleotides are TGTGCCAGCAGTTTTTTAGACAGGGGCGGAGAGACCCAGTACTTC. The gene calls are TRBV28 and TRBJ2-5; 8 positions agree with TRBD1. V was pared by 3 bases and J by 4 bases, with 7 bases of the junction left unmatched. The CDR3 consists of 15 residues. Germline V gene sequence: CDR1 MDHEN, CDR2 SYDVKM.

This chain uses TRBV6-1 with TRBJ2-7; maybe TRBD2 (7 bases). Trimming cost V 2 bases and J 7 bases, with 15 bases left between them. The CDR3 extends over 14 amino acids. Germline loops: CDR1 MNHNS, CDR2 SASEGT. CDR3 in amino acids: CASSERGGSSEQYF. In nucleotides, the CDR3 is TGTGCCAGCAGTGAAAGGGGGGGGTCGAGTGAGCAGTACTTC.

The chain carries TRBV19 and TRBJ2-2, with a weak D call TRBD1 (6 bases). Germline V lookup: CDR1 LNHDA, CDR2 SQIVND (reference sequence). The CDR3 length is 12 residues. Trimming pared 7 bases from V and 6 bases from J, leaving 9 bases between. The CDR3 loop is CASTGVPGELFF. CDR3 DNA sequence: TGTGCCAGTACAGGGGTGCCCGGGGAGCTGTTTTTT.

CDR3 in amino acids: CALRTGRAYEQYF. CDR3 nucleotide sequence: TGTGCCTTACGGACAGGGAGGGCCTACGAGCAGTACTTC. V usage is TRBV6-1 and J usage is TRBJ2-7; tentative D call: TRBD1 (8 bases). Germline CDR1 is MNHNS and CDR2 is SASEGT. V was trimmed by 11 bases and J by 2 bases, leaving 16 bases between them. This CDR3 region has 13 residues.